The entry that follows covers one TCR beta chain sequence. Its antigen target is currently unknown. Base qualities are missing; no much larger clone stands one base away. Including the terminal cysteine and phenylalanine, the CDR3 comprises 10 residues. Only CDR3 DNA is held: 30 bases, read in frame from base 1. CDR1 MNHEY and CDR2 SMNVEV were looked up in the germline V gene (reference sequence). The V end loses 6 bases and the J end loses 6 bases, and a stretch of 6 bases separates them. This specimen belongs to a study of blood T cell repertoires in COVID-19 (dated by TCRdb to the early 2020s). Study-level background: Samples covering the acute and convalescent phases of COVID-19 were provided by collaborators in the United States, Italy and Spain. The prospective study material was composed of cDNA or gDNA derived from T cells, B-cell-depleted T cells, or PBMCs. The dataset comprised deeply sampled blood TCRbeta repertoires from subjects exposed to, actively infected with, or recovered from COVID-19. The repertoires were released in a freely available public database intended as a resource for research on the immune response to SARS-CoV-2. The samples were drawn from two sources: the first 160 participants of the ongoing ImmuneRACE study, and about 1,300 subjects contributed by 6 global collaborators. A de-identified subject ID, COVID-19 status, age in years and sex were almost always included in the sample metadata. Where available, HLA class I and class II types were taken from metadata supplied by the sample provider and were not determined by assay-based typing. Findings and caveats that apply to the study as a whole: The amount of clinical and demographic metadata varied by source and participant and was provided uncurated.

The immunoSEQ Assay, a bias-controlled multiplex PCR, was used to amplify TCRbeta CDR3 regions from genomic DNA. On the study's bioinformatics: Nucleated cell counts per sample were estimated from amplification of reference gene primers within the assay. To quantify the absolute abundance of each unique TCRbeta CDR3 rearrangement, sequence reads were collapsed and filtered. For each sample, productive Simpson clonality was calculated by taking the square root of Simpson's diversity index across productive rearrangements. The source is immuneACCESS, and TCRdb retained only in-frame sequences with V and J called. Part of the clones is not carried over; for the studies checked, unresolved V genes explain less than half of this, and the remainder is unexplained. The V and J calls and clone size come from that table; D and trimming were worked out from the DNA. For this sample there are some 150,000 clones; approximately 87% appear just once. The ten largest clones take up approximately 11% of the sample.

One collaborating source in Seattle enrolled patients while the patients were actively infected and followed the patients over time throughout the course of disease. The collaborating institutions used their own protocols to collect whole blood in K2EDTA tubes. For TCRbeta analysis, collaborators shipped samples as frozen whole blood, isolated PBMCs, or DNA extracted from either of those sample types. The TCR was taken from a woman in her sixties with COVID-19, enrolled during active disease. Sequenced material: peripheral blood. Recombination linked TRBV27 to TRBJ2-7, with the D gene not confidently named. The CDR3 protein sequence reads: CASRAIEQYF. The nucleotide sequence reads TGTGCCAGCAGGGCCATCGAGCAGTACTTC.